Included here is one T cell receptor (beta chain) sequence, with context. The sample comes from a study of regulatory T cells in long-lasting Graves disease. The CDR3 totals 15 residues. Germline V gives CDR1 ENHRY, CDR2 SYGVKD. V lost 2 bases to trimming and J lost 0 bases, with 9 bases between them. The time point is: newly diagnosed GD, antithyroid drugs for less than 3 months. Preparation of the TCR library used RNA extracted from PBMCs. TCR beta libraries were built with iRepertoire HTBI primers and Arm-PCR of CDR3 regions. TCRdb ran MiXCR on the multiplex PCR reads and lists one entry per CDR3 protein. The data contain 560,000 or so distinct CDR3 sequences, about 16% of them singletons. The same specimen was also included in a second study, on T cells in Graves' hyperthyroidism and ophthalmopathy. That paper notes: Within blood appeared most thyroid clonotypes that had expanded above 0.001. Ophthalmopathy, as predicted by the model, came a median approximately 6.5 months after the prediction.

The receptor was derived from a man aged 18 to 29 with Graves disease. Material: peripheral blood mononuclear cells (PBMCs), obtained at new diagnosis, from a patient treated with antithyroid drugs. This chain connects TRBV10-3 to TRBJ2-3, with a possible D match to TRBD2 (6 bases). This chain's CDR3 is CAISEGGTSTDTQYF. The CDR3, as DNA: TGTGCCATCAGTGAGGGCGGGACCAGCACAGATACGCAGTATTTT.